This is a list of T cell receptor beta chains from one sample in a study of tumor-infiltrating lymphocytes in primary liver carcinoma. TCRdb re-analysed the multiplex PCR reads in MiXCR, keeping a single row per CDR3 protein. The table shows approximately 210,000 distinct CDR3 sequences, with about two thirds occurring only once. Sequenced: peripheral blood. The source of these receptors is a woman in her fifties or sixties with primary liver carcinoma and hepatitis B virus infection. Both conserved end residues are part of each CDR3. The D gene is left open where the match is weak. Expanded clones are given a class, and other clones once, few, many or no size at all.

J	V	size	D	DNA	CDR3
TRBJ2-7	TRBV29-1	NA	NA	TGCGACGTCGGGACTCCCTACGAGCAGTACTTC	CDVGTPYEQYF
TRBJ1-6	TRBV6-2/TRBV6-3	many	NA	TGTGCCACCAAAGACCGGGGCGATAATTCACCCCTCCACTTT	CATKDRGDNSPLHF
TRBJ2-5	TRBV7-9	NA	NA	TGTGCCAGCGCACCTAGCGAACAAGAGACCCAGTACTTC	CASAPSEQETQYF
TRBJ1-1	TRBV7-9	NA	NA	TGTGCCAGCAGCTTAGGCCAACTCCGTCCGGGACCGAACACTGAAGCTTTCTTT	CASSLGQLRPGPNTEAFF
TRBJ2-7	TRBV28	NA	NA	TGTGCCAGCAGTATAACGACAGAGATCTCCTACGAGCAGTACTTC	CASSITTEISYEQYF
TRBJ2-3	TRBV10-1	many	TRBD2	TGCGCCAGCAGTGATCGGGGGGTTGGCGCAGATACGCAGTATTTT	CASSDRGVGADTQYF
TRBJ1-6	TRBV21-1	NA	NA	TGTGCCAGCAGCAAAGGGAGGACATCTGATAATTCACCCCTCCACTTT	CASSKGRTSDNSPLHF
TRBJ2-7	TRBV5-6	once	NA	TGTGCCAGCAGCCATCAGACAGCCACCCACGAGCAGTACTTC	CASSHQTATHEQYF
TRBJ2-6	TRBV18	NA	NA	TGTGCCAGCTCACCGCAGAGAATGAGGACTGGGGCCAACGTCCTGACTTTC	CASSPQRMRTGANVLTF
TRBJ1-2	TRBV21-1	once	NA	TGTGCCACCCCCAGGGGGAATAACTATGGCTACACCTTC	CATPRGNNYGYTF
TRBJ2-1	TRBV19	NA	TRBD2	TGTGCCAGTACCCCGGGACTAGGGTTGAATGAGCAGTTCTTC	CASTPGLGLNEQFF
TRBJ2-3	TRBV11-2	medium-sized	NA	TGTGCCAGCAGCTTTGGGAGGACAGATACGCAGTATTTT	CASSFGRTDTQYF
TRBJ2-7	TRBV12-3/TRBV12-4	NA	NA	TGTGCCAGCAGGGGGGTGGGGGTCTACGAGCAGTACTTC	CASRGVGVYEQYF
TRBJ2-1	TRBV5-1	NA	TRBD2	TGCGCCAGCAGCTTTAGCGGGAGTAGGAATGAGCACCTCTTC	CASSFSGSRNEHLF
TRBJ2-4	TRBV7-9	few	TRBD1	TGTGCCAGCAGCCACGCGGGCAGGGGGCGCGGCATTCAGTACTTC	CASSHAGRGRGIQYF
TRBJ2-2	TRBV5-5	NA	NA	TGTGTCAGCAGCTTGCTGGACACGAACACCGGGGAGCTGTTTTTT	CVSSLLDTNTGELFF
TRBJ2-1	TRBV28	NA	TRBD1	TGTGCCAGCAGCGTCAACCAAGGGGGCGCCTACAATGAGCAGTTCTTC	CASSVNQGGAYNEQFF
TRBJ2-2	TRBV4-2	NA	NA	TGTGCCAGCAGCCGGGGGCAGGAGGTAATCGAGGAGCTGTTTTTT	CASSRGQEVIEELFF
TRBJ2-7	TRBV10-3	NA	NA	TGTGCCATCAGCCCCGAGGGGGTACTCTACGAGCAGTACTTC	CAISPEGVLYEQYF
TRBJ1-2	TRBV4-2	NA	NA	TGTGTCAGCAGCCAGTCCCCATATGGCTACACCTTC	CVSSQSPYGYTF
TRBJ2-2	TRBV14	NA	NA	TGTGCCAGCAGCCAAGATACACCACACGAATTCCAGAACAGGGCCACCGGGGAGCTGTTTTTT	CASSQDTPHEFQNRATGELFF
TRBJ1-2	TRBV14	many	TRBD1	TGTGCCAGCAGCCCTAACAGGGGAAGTGGCTACACCTTC	CASSPNRGSGYTF
TRBJ1-2	TRBV7-9	few	NA	TGTGCCAGCAGCTTAGCGGGAAACGATGGCTACACCTTC	CASSLAGNDGYTF
TRBJ2-2	TRBV20-1	once	TRBD1	TGCAGTGCTAGTCAGGGGGCCGGGGAGCTGTTTTTT	CSASQGAGELFF
TRBJ2-1	TRBV30	few	NA	TGTGCCTGGACACCCCCTGGGGTTCTCGAGCAGTTCTTC	CAWTPPGVLEQFF
TRBJ2-3	TRBV28	NA	NA	TGTGCCAGCAGTTTATTACAGGAGGCTCTGGATACGCAGTATTTT	CASSLLQEALDTQYF
TRBJ2-2	TRBV13	NA	TRBD2	TGTGCCAGCAGCTTCAGAGGGAGGGCCGCCGGGGAGCTGTTTTTT	CASSFRGRAAGELFF
TRBJ1-1	TRBV7-8	many	NA	TGTGCCAGCAGCTTAGGAGGAGGGACTCAATCCATTTTCTTT	CASSLGGGTQSIFF